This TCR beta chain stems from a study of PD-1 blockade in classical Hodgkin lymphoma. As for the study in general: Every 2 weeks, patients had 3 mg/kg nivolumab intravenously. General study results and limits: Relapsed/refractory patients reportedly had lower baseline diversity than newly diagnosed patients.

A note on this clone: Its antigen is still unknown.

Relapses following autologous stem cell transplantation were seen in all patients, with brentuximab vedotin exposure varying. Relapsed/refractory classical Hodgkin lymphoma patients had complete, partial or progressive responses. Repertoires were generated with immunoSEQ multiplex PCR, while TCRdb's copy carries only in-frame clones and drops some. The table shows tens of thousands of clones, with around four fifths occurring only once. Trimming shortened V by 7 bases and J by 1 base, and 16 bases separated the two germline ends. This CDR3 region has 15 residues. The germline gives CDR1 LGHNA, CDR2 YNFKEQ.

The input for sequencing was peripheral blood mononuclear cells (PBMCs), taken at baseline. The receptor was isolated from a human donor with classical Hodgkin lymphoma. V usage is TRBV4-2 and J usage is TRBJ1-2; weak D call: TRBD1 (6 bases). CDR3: CASTLGGGFNYGYTF. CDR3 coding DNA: TGTGCCAGCACCCTTGGGGGCGGTTTTAACTATGGCTACACCTTC.